This TCR beta chain derives from a study of CD8 T cells in Susac syndrome. About the research overall: Among the sequenced Susac syndrome patients, more than five had active disease while about eight were in remission. Patients with Susac syndrome were, at the time of blood collection, therapy-naive, maintained on corticosteroids, or maintained on intravenous immunoglobulin alone. General study results and limits: Total CD8+ repertoires held under 20 Susac-specific public clones, while CD8+ TEMRA repertoires held 5 or 6.

Random hexamers were used to reverse transcribe the RNA input (about 0.5 to 1 ug). TCRdb redid the calling of the immunoSEQ multiplex PCR reads with MiXCR, one entry per CDR3 protein. The sample records approximately 83,000 distinct CDR3 sequences, 90% to 95% being singletons. A word on this clonotype: Its antigen is unknown.

TCR beta was sequenced from blood CD8+ and CD4+ T cells. The sequence came from a human donor with Susac syndrome. Specimen: CD8+ T cells from PBMCs.

In nucleotides, the CDR3 is TGTGCCAGCAGCCCTGAAGAGCGGGCGAACTACGAGCAGTACTTC. Translating it yields CASSPEERANYEQYF. The V and J genes are TRBV11-1 and TRBJ2-7; perhaps TRBD2 as D (6 bases). This CDR3 is built from 15 residues. Germline V gene data show CDR1 as SGHAT and CDR2 as FQDESV (reference sequence). The V end lost 5 bases, the J end lost 3 bases, and 17 bases lay between the germline ends.